This T cell receptor beta chain was found in a study of cytomegalovirus exposure and HLA in healthy donors. PCR employed 60 Vbeta and 13 Jbeta primers. Assay used: immunoSEQ multiplex PCR; TCRdb lists only in-frame clones, some missing. The sample holds approximately 96,000 clones. Germline CDR1 reads SGHDT; CDR2 reads YYEEEE. The trim removed 5 bases at V and 3 bases at J, leaving 5 bases unmatched. CDR3 length: 15 amino acids. This TCR derives from a girl under 18 in good health and CMV-seropositive. The sequencing input was PBMCs. The chain carries TRBV5-6 and TRBJ2-6, with 7 bases matching TRBD1. CDR3 nucleotide sequence: TGTGCCAGCAGTCGGGACAGCCTTGGGGCCAACGTCCTGACTTTC. Protein sequence: CASSRDSLGANVLTF.